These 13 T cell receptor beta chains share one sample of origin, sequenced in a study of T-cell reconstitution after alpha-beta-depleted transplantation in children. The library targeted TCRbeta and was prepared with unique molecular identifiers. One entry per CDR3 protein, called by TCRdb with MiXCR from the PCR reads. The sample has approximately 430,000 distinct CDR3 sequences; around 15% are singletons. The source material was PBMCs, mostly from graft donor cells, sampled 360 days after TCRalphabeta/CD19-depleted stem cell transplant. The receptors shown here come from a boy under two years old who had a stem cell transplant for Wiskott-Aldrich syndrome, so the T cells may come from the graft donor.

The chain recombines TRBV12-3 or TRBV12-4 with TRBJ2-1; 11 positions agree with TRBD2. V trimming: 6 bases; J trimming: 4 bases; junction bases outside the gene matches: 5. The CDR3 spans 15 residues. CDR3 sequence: CASSWTSGFYNEQFF. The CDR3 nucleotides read TGTGCCAGCAGCTGGACTAGCGGGTTTTACAATGAGCAGTTCTTC.

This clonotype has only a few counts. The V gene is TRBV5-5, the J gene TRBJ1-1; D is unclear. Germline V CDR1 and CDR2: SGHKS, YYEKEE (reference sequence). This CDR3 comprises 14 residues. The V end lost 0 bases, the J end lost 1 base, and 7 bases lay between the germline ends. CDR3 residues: CASSLGRSNTEAFF. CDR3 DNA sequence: TGTGCCAGCAGCTTGGGACGTTCGAACACTGAAGCTTTCTTT.

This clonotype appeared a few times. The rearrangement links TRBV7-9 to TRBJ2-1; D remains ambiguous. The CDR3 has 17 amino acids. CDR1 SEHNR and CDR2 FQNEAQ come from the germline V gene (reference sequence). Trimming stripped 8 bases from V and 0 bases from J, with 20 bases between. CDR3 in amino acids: CASPPGWDQSSYNEQFF. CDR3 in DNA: TGTGCCAGCCCCCCCGGGTGGGATCAGAGCTCCTACAATGAGCAGTTCTTC.

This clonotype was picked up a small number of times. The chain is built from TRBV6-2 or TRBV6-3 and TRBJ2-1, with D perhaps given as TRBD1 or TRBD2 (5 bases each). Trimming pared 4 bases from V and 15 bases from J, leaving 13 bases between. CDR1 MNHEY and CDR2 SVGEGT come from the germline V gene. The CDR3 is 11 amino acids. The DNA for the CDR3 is TGTGCCAGCAGTTCAGGGACGACCTTGTTCTTC. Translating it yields CASSSGTTLFF.

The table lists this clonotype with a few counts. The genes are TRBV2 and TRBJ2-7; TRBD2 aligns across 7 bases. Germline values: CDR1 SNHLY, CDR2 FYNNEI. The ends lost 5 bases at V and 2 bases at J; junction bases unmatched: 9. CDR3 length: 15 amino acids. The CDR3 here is CASSFIPGLTYEQYF. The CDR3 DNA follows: TGTGCCAGCAGTTTTATCCCGGGACTAACCTACGAGCAGTACTTC.

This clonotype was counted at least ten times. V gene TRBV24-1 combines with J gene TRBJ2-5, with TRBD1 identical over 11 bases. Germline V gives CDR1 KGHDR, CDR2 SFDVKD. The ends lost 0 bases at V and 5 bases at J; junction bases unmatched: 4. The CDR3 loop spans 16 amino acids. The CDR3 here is CATSDLWTGGGETQYF. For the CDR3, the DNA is TGTGCCACCAGTGATTTGTGGACAGGGGGCGGCGAGACCCAGTACTTC.

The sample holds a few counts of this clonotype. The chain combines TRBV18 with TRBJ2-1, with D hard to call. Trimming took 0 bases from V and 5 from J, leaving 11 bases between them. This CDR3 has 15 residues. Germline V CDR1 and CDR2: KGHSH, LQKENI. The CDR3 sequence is CASSPPSRIHNEQFF. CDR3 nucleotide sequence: TGTGCCAGCTCACCACCGAGTCGAATACACAATGAGCAGTTCTTC. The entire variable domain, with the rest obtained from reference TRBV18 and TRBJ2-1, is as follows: NAGVMQNPRHLVRRRGQEARLRCSPMKGHSHVYWYRQLPEEGLKFMVYLQKENIIDESGMPKERFSAEFPKEGPSILRIQQVVRGDSAAYFCASSPPSRIHNEQFFGPGTRLTVL.

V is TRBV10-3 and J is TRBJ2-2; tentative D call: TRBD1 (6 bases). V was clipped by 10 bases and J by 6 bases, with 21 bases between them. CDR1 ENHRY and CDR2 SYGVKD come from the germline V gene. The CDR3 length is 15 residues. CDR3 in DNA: TGTGCCACCAAGACAGGCCGGGACCTATCCGGGGAGCTGTTTTTT. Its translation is CATKTGRDLSGELFF.

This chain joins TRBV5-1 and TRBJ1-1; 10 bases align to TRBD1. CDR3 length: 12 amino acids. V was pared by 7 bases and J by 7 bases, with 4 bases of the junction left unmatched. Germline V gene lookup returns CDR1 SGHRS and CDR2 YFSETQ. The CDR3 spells CASRQGANEAFF. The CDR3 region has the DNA TGCGCCAGCCGACAGGGGGCTAATGAAGCTTTCTTT.

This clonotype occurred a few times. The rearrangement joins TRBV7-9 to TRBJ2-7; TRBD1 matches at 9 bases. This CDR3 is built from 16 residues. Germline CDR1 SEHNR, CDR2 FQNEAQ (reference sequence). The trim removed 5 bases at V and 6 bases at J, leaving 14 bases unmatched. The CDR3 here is CASSLYILGQGTEQYF. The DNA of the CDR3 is TGTGCCAGCAGCCTTTATATTCTCGGACAGGGGACCGAGCAGTACTTC.

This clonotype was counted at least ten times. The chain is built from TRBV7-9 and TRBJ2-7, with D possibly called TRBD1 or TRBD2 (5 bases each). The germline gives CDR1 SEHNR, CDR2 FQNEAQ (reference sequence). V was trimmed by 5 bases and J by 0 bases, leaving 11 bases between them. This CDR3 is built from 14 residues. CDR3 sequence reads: CASSPRDPSYEQYF. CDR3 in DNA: TGTGCCAGCAGCCCAAGGGACCCCTCCTACGAGCAGTACTTC.

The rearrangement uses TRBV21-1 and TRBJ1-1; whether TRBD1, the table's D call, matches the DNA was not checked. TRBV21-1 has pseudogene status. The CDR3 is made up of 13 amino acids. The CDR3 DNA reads TGTGCCAGCAGCAAAGATGCAGGGACTGAAGCTTTCTTT. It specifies CASSKDAGTEAFF.

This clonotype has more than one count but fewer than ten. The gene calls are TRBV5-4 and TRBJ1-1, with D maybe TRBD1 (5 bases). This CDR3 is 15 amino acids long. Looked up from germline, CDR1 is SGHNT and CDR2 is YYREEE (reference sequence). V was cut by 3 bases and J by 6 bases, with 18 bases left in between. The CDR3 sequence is CASSSPGRQGAEAFF. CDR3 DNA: TGTGCCAGCAGCTCCCCGGGAAGGCAGGGCGCTGAAGCTTTCTTT.